Following are 26 T cell receptor beta chains from one sample sequenced in a study of T cell changes during pregnancy in multiple sclerosis. Assay used: immunoSEQ multiplex PCR; TCRdb lists only in-frame clones, some missing. The data contain some 28,000 clones, 85% to 90% of them singletons. Source: CD8+ T cells from peripheral blood mononuclear cells, taken before pregnancy. These TCRs come from a female donor with multiple sclerosis, enrolled in a pregnancy study.

The V call is TRBV7-9, the J call TRBJ2-2; tentative D call: TRBD1 (6 bases). The CDR3 covers 15 residues. The germline V gene encodes CDR1 SEHNR and CDR2 FQNEAQ (reference sequence). The V end was cut by 3 bases, the J end by 0 bases, with 8 bases between. DNA for the CDR3: TGTGCCAGCAGCTTGTGGGGGCCGAACACCGGGGAGCTGTTTTTT. This sequence encodes CASSLWGPNTGELFF.

This clone was recorded at least ten times. The chain carries TRBV6-6 and TRBJ2-3; tentative D call: TRBD2 (6 bases). V was pared by 8 bases and J by 8 bases, with 20 bases between. The CDR3 has 14 residues. CDR1 MNHNY and CDR2 SVGAGI come from the germline V gene (reference sequence). CDR3 region: CASAVAGDSGTQYF. The CDR3 DNA reads as TGTGCCAGCGCAGTCGCCGGGGACTCGGGTACGCAGTATTTT.

This rearrangement joins TRBV6-1 to TRBJ2-3; TRBD2 matches at 13 bases. The ends lost 4 bases at V and 12 bases at J; junction bases unmatched: 4. The CDR3 length is 13 residues. In germline, CDR1 is MNHNS, CDR2 SASEGT. The CDR3 region has the DNA TGTGCCAGCAGTGTACTAGCGGGGGGGCACCAGTATTTT. Its translation is CASSVLAGGHQYF.

This clone was found a few times. The chain carries TRBV27 and TRBJ1-6, with 9 bases fitting TRBD1. Unmatched junction bases numbered 8, after V lost 6 bases and J lost 14 bases. Germline assignment: CDR1 MNHEY and CDR2 SMNVEV (reference sequence). The CDR3 spans 13 residues. Here the CDR3 reads CASRRDRVSTLHF. The CDR3 DNA reads TGTGCCAGCAGGCGGGACAGGGTTTCCACCCTCCACTTT.

The chain couples TRBV7-6 to TRBJ1-1, with D possibly being TRBD1 (6 bases). CDR1 and CDR2 (germline): SGHVS, FNYEAQ. V was shortened by 0 bases and J by 7 bases, with 18 bases between the two germline ends. The CDR3 has 16 amino acids. CDR3 bases: TGTGCCAGCAGCTTAGCGCCAGGGGACCTCTGGCTTGAAGCTTTCTTT. It encodes CASSLAPGDLWLEAFF.

The chain links TRBV11-3 to TRBJ2-1, with 10 bases aligning to TRBD1. The V segment lost 6 bases and the J segment 6 bases; nucleotides outside the gene matches: 8. In germline, CDR1 is SGHNT, CDR2 YENEEA. The CDR3 consists of 15 residues. As DNA, the CDR3 is TGTGCCAGCAGTTCCGGGACAGGGGAGTCCAATGAGCAGTTCTTC. Translated: CASSSGTGESNEQFF.

This clone was seen just once. CDR3 residues: CASRSTGDNSPLHF. The CDR3 DNA reads as TGTGCCAGCAGATCCACAGGGGATAATTCACCCCTCCACTTT. This chain joins TRBV5-4 and TRBJ1-6, with TRBD1 identical over 7 bases. Germline V gives CDR1 SGHNT, CDR2 YYREEE (reference sequence). The CDR3 extends over 14 amino acids. After removal of 5 bases from V and 5 bases from J, the junction contained 4 bases not matched to a gene.

CDR3 sequence reads: CAISPTDMNTEAFF. The DNA of the CDR3 is TGTGCCATCAGTCCGACAGATATGAACACTGAAGCTTTCTTT. This sequence joins TRBV10-3 and TRBJ1-1, with D perhaps TRBD1 (5 bases). This CDR3 contains 14 residues. In germline, CDR1 is ENHRY, CDR2 SYGVKD. Trimming stripped 5 bases from V and 0 bases from J, with 10 bases between.

This clone is a singleton in its sample. The V and J genes are TRBV28 and TRBJ1-2; 7 bases are a match to TRBD1. Trimming at V came to 6 bases and at J to 2 bases, leaving 3 bases not matched to a gene. CDR1 MDHEN and CDR2 SYDVKM come from the germline V gene. There are 13 residues in the CDR3. CDR3 sequence: CASSSGGNYGYTF. In DNA, the CDR3 is TGTGCCAGCAGCTCAGGGGGGAACTATGGCTACACCTTC.

This clone has only one observation. The genes are TRBV29-1 and TRBJ2-3; TRBD1 is a possible D gene (5 bases). The CDR3 is made up of 15 amino acids. V was trimmed by 7 bases and J by 4 bases, leaving 21 bases between them. Germline V lookup: CDR1 SQVTM, CDR2 ANQGSEA. CDR3: CSAEHGLEGADTQYF. The CDR3 region has the DNA TGCAGCGCCGAACACGGGCTGGAAGGGGCAGATACGCAGTATTTT.

V gene TRBV9 combines with J gene TRBJ2-7; D is ambiguous. The germline CDR1 and CDR2 sequences are SGDLS and YYNGEE. This CDR3 has 13 residues. The germline V and J ends were trimmed by 2 bases and 3 bases, with 9 bases remaining between them. The chain's CDR3 is CASSVGSSYEQYF. In DNA, the CDR3 is TGTGCCAGCAGCGTGGGCAGCAGCTACGAGCAGTACTTC.

CDR3 sequence reads: CASSPLDSYEQYF. In DNA form, the CDR3 reads TGTGCCAGCAGCCCGCTCGACAGTTACGAGCAGTACTTC. V is TRBV11-2 and J is TRBJ2-7; D might be TRBD1 (5 bases). Germline CDR1 is SGHAT and CDR2 is FQNNGV. CDR3 length: 13 amino acids. V lost 5 bases and J lost 4, with 12 bases in between.

J is TRBJ1-4 and V is TRBV5-1; 7 bases line up with TRBD1. Germline V CDR1 and CDR2: SGHRS, YFSETQ. The CDR3 sequence is 18 residues long. The V segment lost 4 bases and the J segment 5 bases; nucleotides outside the gene matches: 17. The CDR3 bases are TGCGCCAGCAGCCGCCGTGGACTCTCCGGACAGGAAAATGAAAAACTGTTTTTT. It codes for CASSRRGLSGQENEKLFF.

J is TRBJ2-7 and V is TRBV5-4; TRBD1 matches 10 bases. CDR3 length: 14 amino acids. V trimming: 10 bases; J trimming: 5 bases; junction bases outside the gene matches: 12. Germline CDR1 reads SGHNT; CDR2 reads YYREEE (reference sequence). The CDR3 nucleotides read TGTGCCTACCGAGGGGGACAGGGGTTAAACGAGCAGTACTTC. This codes for CAYRGGQGLNEQYF.

The chain joins TRBV18 to TRBJ2-5; a possible D gene is TRBD1 (6 bases). This CDR3 is 15 amino acids long. Looked up from germline, CDR1 is KGHSH and CDR2 is LQKENI. Trimming cost V 2 bases and J 5 bases, with 15 bases left between them. The CDR3 is CASSPRWGLWETQYF. The CDR3 DNA follows: TGTGCCAGCTCACCAAGGTGGGGGCTATGGGAGACCCAGTACTTC.

The DNA for the CDR3 is TGTGCCAGCAGTGAGGGACAGGTCTTTAATGAAAAACTGTTTTTT. It codes for CASSEGQVFNEKLFF. This chain connects TRBV2 to TRBJ1-4, with TRBD1 identical over 8 bases. J lost 4 bases, V lost 3 bases, and 4 bases had no gene match. CDR3 length equals 15 residues. CDR1 and CDR2 (germline): SNHLY, FYNNEI.

This clone showed up just a few times. This sequence joins TRBV23-1 and TRBJ2-7, with 10 bases identical to TRBD1. TRBV23-1 is an ORF, with its function uncertain. Trimming cost V 3 bases and J 6 bases; bases outside gene matches: 11. The CDR3 loop spans 16 amino acids. CDR3: CASSHSGQGLIFEQYF. The CDR3 DNA reads TGCGCCAGCAGTCACTCGGGACAGGGGCTCATTTTCGAGCAGTACTTC.

The CDR3 DNA follows: TGTGCCAGCAGCGGGACGGGGGGCAATCAGCCCCAGCATTTT. Its translation: CASSGTGGNQPQHF. V is TRBV9 and J is TRBJ1-5, with D perhaps TRBD1 (5 bases). V was shortened by 3 bases and J by 2 bases, with 9 bases between the two germline ends. Germline CDR1 and CDR2: SGDLS and YYNGEE. The CDR3 loop spans 14 amino acids.

The V and J genes are TRBV30 and TRBJ2-3; D may be TRBD1 (5 bases). V was trimmed by 2 bases and J by 10 bases, leaving 13 bases between them. The germline CDR1 and CDR2 sequences are GTSNPN and SVGIG (reference sequence). This CDR3 is built from 12 residues. CDR3 nucleotide sequence: TGTGCCTGGAGTACAGGAGTCGATGCGCAGTATTTT. This codes for CAWSTGVDAQYF.

The V and J genes are TRBV9 and TRBJ2-5; 11 bases map to TRBD2. Trimming removed 8 bases from V and 0 bases from J; junction bases left unmatched: 6. This CDR3 spans 15 amino acids. Germline-derived CDR1 and CDR2 are SGDLS and YYNGEE. DNA of the CDR3: TGTGCCAGAGGAGGGGGACTAGCGGACCAAGAGACCCAGTACTTC. It specifies CARGGGLADQETQYF.

The chain links TRBV14 to TRBJ2-7, with TRBD1 matching over 7 bases. Trimming cost V 6 bases and J 7 bases; bases outside gene matches: 9. CDR1 and CDR2 from the germline V gene are SGHDN and FVKESK. This CDR3 is built from 13 residues. The CDR3 spells CASSQYARGEQYF. CDR3 nucleotide sequence: TGTGCCAGCAGTCAATATGCCAGGGGGGAGCAGTACTTC.

The rearrangement links TRBV5-6 to TRBJ2-7; D may be TRBD1 (7 bases). The length of the CDR3 is 15 residues. Germline V gene sequence: CDR1 SGHDT, CDR2 YYEEEE. Trimming shortened V by 0 bases and J by 4 bases, and 14 bases separated the two germline ends. In DNA, the CDR3 is TGTGCCAGCAGCTTGGATGGAGGGGGCAGATACGAGCAGTACTTC. This encodes CASSLDGGGRYEQYF.

V and J are TRBV4-1 and TRBJ1-5; the D is unclear. CDR3 size: 15 residues. Germline CDR1 MGHRA, CDR2 YSYEKL. Trimming pared 0 bases from V and 2 bases from J, leaving 8 bases between. As DNA, the CDR3 is TGCGCCAGCAGCCAAGAGGTGGGCGGCAATCAGCCCCAGCATTTT. Protein sequence: CASSQEVGGNQPQHF.

This clone was counted only a few times. This rearrangement joins TRBV9 to TRBJ1-2; D might be TRBD1 (6 bases). V was pared by 0 bases and J by 2 bases, with 11 bases between. The germline V gene encodes CDR1 SGDLS and CDR2 YYNGEE. This CDR3 spans 15 amino acids. The CDR3 DNA sequence: TGTGCCAGCAGCGTAGAGGGGGAGGGGAACTATGGCTACACCTTC. Protein sequence: CASSVEGEGNYGYTF.

This chain joins TRBV27 and TRBJ1-1, with D possibly being TRBD1 (5 bases). CDR3 length equals 16 residues. Trimming shortened V by 2 bases and J by 1 base, and 14 bases separated the two germline ends. Looked up from germline, CDR1 is MNHEY and CDR2 is SMNVEV (reference sequence). CDR3 nucleotides: TGTGCCAGCAGTTTAACACTGGGGCAGGCGAACACTGAAGCTTTCTTT. Encoded protein: CASSLTLGQANTEAFF.

By share of the sample, this clone is medium-sized. The V gene is TRBV6-4, the J gene TRBJ1-1; D is ambiguous. The V gene's germline CDR1 is MRHNA and CDR2 SNTAGT. CDR3 size: 15 residues. V dropped 0 bases and J dropped 2 bases, with 10 bases sitting between them. The CDR3 region is CASSDSPEGNTEAFF. As DNA, the CDR3 is TGTGCCAGCAGTGACTCCCCGGAGGGAAACACTGAAGCTTTCTTT.